This section outlines one TCR beta chain sequence together with its context. As yet, its antigen is unknown. J gave up 4 bases and V 4 bases, and 7 bases lay outside the gene matches. This CDR3 spans 14 amino acids. The TCRbeta library was prepared with unique molecular identifiers. MiXCR was run by TCRdb on the PCR reads, yielding one entry per CDR3 protein. Of 450,000 to 550,000 distinct CDR3 sequences listed, about an eighth are singletons. The record originates from a study of T-cell reconstitution after alpha-beta-depleted transplantation in children. Study-level points and caveats: Reported findings indicate that, about two months after transplant, alpha-beta T cells came from several hundred expanded clones, which were derived from non-depleted graft cells. The main origin of T-cell counts and diversity one year after transplant was newly produced T cells. The high TCRbeta diversity at day 60 in some patients came from surviving recipient T cells and thymic progenitors.

This chain connects TRBV12-3 or TRBV12-4 to TRBJ2-7, with TRBD1 matching 7 bases. The starting material was PBMCs, mostly from graft donor cells, obtained 180 days after TCRalphabeta/CD19-depleted stem cell transplant. The origin of this receptor is a female patient aged 2-10 years who had a stem cell transplant for aplastic anemia, so the T cells may come from the graft donor. This chain's CDR3 is CASSSRGRLYEQYF. As DNA, the CDR3 is TGTGCCAGCAGTTCGAGGGGGCGTCTTTACGAGCAGTACTTC.